The 26 T cell receptor beta chains below all came from one sample that was sequenced in a study of T cells in Graves' hyperthyroidism and ophthalmopathy. Amplification yielded TCR beta CDR3 regions, with RNA transcripts as the source. HTBI primers were the set used in a first-round RT-PCR of the TCR CDR3. MiXCR was run by TCRdb on the multiplex PCR reads, yielding one entry per CDR3 protein. The table has approximately 870,000 distinct CDR3 sequences, approximately 40% seen once. The sample was blood. All receptors derive from a man younger than 30 with Graves' hyperthyroidism.

The chain's CDR3 is CASSLVPIPYEQYF. For the CDR3, the DNA is TGCGCCAGCAGCTTGGTCCCCATTCCCTACGAGCAGTACTTC. The rearrangement uses TRBV5-1 and TRBJ2-7; D ambiguous. Looked up from germline, CDR1 is SGHRS and CDR2 is YFSETQ. V lost 0 bases and J 2 bases, leaving 9 bases between the germline ends. CDR3 length: 14 residues. Full variable domain (rest looked up from reference TRBV5-1 and TRBJ2-7): KAGVTQTPRYLIKTRGQQVTLSCSPISGHRSVSWYQQTPGQGLQFLFEYFSETQRNKGNFPGRFSGRQFSNSRSEMNVSTLELGDSALYLCASSLVPIPYEQYFGPGTRLTVT.

This chain links TRBV7-2 with TRBJ2-7; TRBD2 aligns across 10 bases. The CDR3 is 17 amino acids. Germline lookup yields CDR1 SGHTA and CDR2 FQGNSA. V gave up 4 bases and J gave up 4 bases; unmatched junction bases: 13. CDR3 in amino acids: CASSSLIGLAGVYEQYF. The DNA of the CDR3 is TGTGCCAGCAGCTCCCTCATAGGGCTAGCGGGGGTGTACGAGCAGTACTTC. Using reference TRBV7-2 and TRBJ2-7 for the parts outside the CDR3, the full variable domain is GAGVSQSPSNKVTEKGKDVELRCDPISGHTALYWYRQSLGQGLEFLIYFQGNSAPDKSGLPSDRFSAERTGGSVSTLTIQRTQQEDSAVYLCASSSLIGLAGVYEQYFGPGTRLTVT.

V and J are TRBV19 and TRBJ1-3; possibly TRBD1 for D (5 bases). The CDR3 has 16 amino acids. V lost 1 base to trimming and J lost 0 bases, with 10 bases between them. Looked up from germline, CDR1 is LNHDA and CDR2 is SQIVND (reference sequence). The CDR3: CASSIGGVISGNTIYF. CDR3 in DNA: TGTGCCAGTAGTATAGGAGGGGTAATCTCTGGAAACACCATATATTTT.

The chain joins TRBV25-1 to TRBJ2-6, with D maybe TRBD2 (6 bases). In germline, CDR1 is MGHDK, CDR2 SYGVNS. The CDR3 has 17 amino acids. Trimming removed 0 bases at V and 1 base at J, with 10 bases between. The CDR3 region is CASSEYKEGSGANVLTF. In nucleotides, the CDR3 is TGTGCCAGCAGTGAATATAAGGAGGGTTCTGGGGCCAACGTCCTGACTTTC.

The genes are TRBV7-8 and TRBJ1-1, with 7 bases that match TRBD1. CDR1 and CDR2 from the germline V gene are SGHVS and FQNEAQ. This CDR3 has 15 amino acids. Trimming cost V 4 bases and J 4 bases; bases outside gene matches: 9. The CDR3 bases are TGTGCCAGCAGCTCTCAGGGGGGCACGACCACTGAAGCTTTCTTT. Its protein is CASSSQGGTTTEAFF. The full variable domain, rest sourced from reference TRBV7-8 and TRBJ1-1, is GAGVSQSPRYKVAKRGQDVALRCDPISGHVSLFWYQQALGQGPEFLTYFQNEAQLDKSGLPSDRFFAERPEGSVSTLKIQRTQQEDSAVYLCASSSQGGTTTEAFFGQGTRLTVV.

In this sample, this clonotype turned up a few times. This chain uses TRBV5-1 with TRBJ2-2; 11 bases fit TRBD2. The germline gives CDR1 SGHRS, CDR2 YFSETQ. Trimming removed 3 bases from V and 2 bases from J; junction bases left unmatched: 3. The CDR3 has 16 residues. CDR3 amino acids: CASSWGLAVNTGELFF. The CDR3 coding sequence is TGCGCCAGCAGCTGGGGACTAGCGGTAAACACCGGGGAGCTGTTTTTT.

The chain carries TRBV10-3 and TRBJ2-7; tentative D call: TRBD2 (6 bases). CDR3 size: 13 residues. With 5 bases removed from V and 3 bases from J, the gap between germline ends came to 11 bases. CDR1 is ENHRY and CDR2 is SYGVKD in the germline V gene. CDR3 bases: TGTGCCATCAGTACTAGCCAGGACTACGAGCAGTACTTC. Its protein is CAISTSQDYEQYF.

This clonotype has more than one count but fewer than ten. V is TRBV20-1 and J is TRBJ2-5, with TRBD2 identical over 9 bases. After removal of 3 bases from V and 5 bases from J, the junction contained 10 bases not matched to a gene. This CDR3 comprises 15 residues. From germline, CDR1 is DFQATT and CDR2 SNEGSKA (reference sequence). The CDR3 here is CSASHFSGRWETQYF. The CDR3 DNA reads TGCAGTGCTAGTCACTTCAGCGGGAGGTGGGAGACCCAGTACTTC.

The chain is built from TRBV7-9 and TRBJ1-4; 8 bases align to TRBD1. The CDR3 loop spans 16 amino acids. Germline V gene sequence: CDR1 SEHNR, CDR2 FQNEAQ (reference sequence). Unmatched junction bases numbered 8, after V lost 4 bases and J lost 4 bases. The CDR3 DNA reads as TGTGCCAGCAGCTCCAGAGGACAGGGAATTAATGAAAAACTGTTTTTT. Its protein product is CASSSRGQGINEKLFF.

This clonotype has a count of ten or more. CDR3 sequence reads: CSARGEGDTEAFF. The DNA of the CDR3 is TGCAGTGCTAGAGGGGAGGGGGACACTGAAGCTTTCTTT. V gene TRBV20-1 combines with J gene TRBJ1-1, with D perhaps matching TRBD1 (6 bases). Germline loops: CDR1 DFQATT, CDR2 SNEGSKA (reference sequence). Trimming left V 1 base short and J 3 bases short, with 9 bases between. The CDR3 runs 13 residues.

This clonotype has at least ten counts. This chain links TRBV20-1 with TRBJ1-6, with D uncertain. This CDR3 spans 14 amino acids. Between the trimmed V and J ends, which lost 3 bases and 8 bases, there was a span of 14 bases. Germline V CDR1 and CDR2: DFQATT, SNEGSKA (reference sequence). The CDR3 loop reads CSARRVPADSPLHF. The DNA for the CDR3 is TGCAGTGCTAGGCGGGTGCCCGCGGATTCACCCCTCCACTTT.

This clonotype was counted a single time. The chain links TRBV2 to TRBJ1-4; no reliable D call. Germline V gives CDR1 SNHLY, CDR2 FYNNEI. The V end lost 8 bases, the J end lost 8 bases, and 24 bases lay between the germline ends. The CDR3 loop spans 16 amino acids. CDR3 nucleotide sequence: TGTGCCAGCCGACCCGATAAGCCGAACATACGGGAAAAACTGTTTTTT. Encoded protein: CASRPDKPNIREKLFF.

Turning to this clonotype: One end of the junction varies from germline; a read error may be responsible. J is TRBJ2-7 and V is TRBV7-9, with TRBD1 as a possible D gene (5 bases). CDR1 SEHNR and CDR2 FQNEAQ come from the germline V gene (reference sequence). CDR3 length equals 14 residues. In DNA form, the CDR3 reads TGTGCCAGCAGTTTAGTGGCAGGGTACTACGAGCAGTACTTC. The encoded protein is CASSLVAGYYEQYF.

This clonotype was seen repeatedly, ten times or more. The DNA for the CDR3 is TGTGCCAGCAGCTTGGGGCGTACCACCGGGGAGCTGTTTTTT. It yields the protein CASSLGRTTGELFF. V is TRBV7-3 and J is TRBJ2-2; TRBD1 might be the D (5 bases). The CDR3 has 14 amino acids. V lost 3 bases and J 4 bases, leaving 9 bases between the germline ends. The germline V gene encodes CDR1 SGHTA and CDR2 FQGTGA.

This clonotype occurred many times. This sequence joins TRBV20-1 and TRBJ1-5; unclear D gene. This CDR3 contains 12 residues. The germline V gene has CDR1 DFQATT and CDR2 SNEGSKA (reference sequence). With 3 bases removed from V and 4 bases from J, the gap between germline ends came to 7 bases. The CDR3 region is CSASPENQPQHF. CDR3 coding DNA: TGCAGTGCTAGTCCGGAGAATCAGCCCCAGCATTTT.

This clonotype was counted between two and nine times. V and J are TRBV20-1 and TRBJ2-7; a possible D gene is TRBD1 (6 bases). This CDR3 is built from 15 residues. In germline, CDR1 is DFQATT, CDR2 SNEGSKA (reference sequence). Trimming pared 0 bases from V and 1 base from J, leaving 13 bases between. This chain's CDR3 is CSAREWGTPSYEQYF. In DNA, the CDR3 is TGCAGTGCTAGAGAGTGGGGGACACCATCCTACGAGCAGTACTTC.

In its sample, this clonotype was seen a few times. A read error is possible here, since a much larger clone lies one base away. The V gene is TRBV4-1, the J gene TRBJ2-7; TRBD2 agrees at 8 bases. With V trimmed by 1 base and J by 0 bases, 2 bases remained unmatched. Germline values: CDR1 MGHRA, CDR2 YSYEKL. The length of the CDR3 is 15 residues. DNA for the CDR3: TGCGCCAGCAGCCAAGGGAGCGGGAGCTCCTACGAGCAGTACTTC. This encodes CASSQGSGSSYEQYF.

Comments on this clonotype: A clone one base away is much larger, so this may be a read error. This chain links TRBV7-9 with TRBJ1-1; D is unclear. In germline, CDR1 is SEHNR, CDR2 FQNEAQ (reference sequence). V gave up 4 bases and J gave up 3 bases, with 12 bases separating them. CDR3 length equals 14 residues. CDR3: CASSWEFQDTEAFF. The CDR3 region has the DNA TGTGCCAGCAGCTGGGAGTTTCAGGACACTGAAGCTTTCTTT.

This clonotype has at least ten counts. V usage is TRBV7-9 and J usage is TRBJ1-6; D remains unclear. V was shortened by 4 bases and J by 5 bases, with 3 bases between the two germline ends. The CDR3 is made up of 12 amino acids. Germline V CDR1 and CDR2: SEHNR, FQNEAQ (reference sequence). The CDR3 loop reads CASSYNNSPLHF. DNA for the CDR3: TGTGCCAGCAGCTATAATAATTCACCCCTCCACTTT.

A note on this clonotype: This may stem from a read error, because a much larger clone lies one nucleotide away. The chain employs TRBV2 and TRBJ2-7; D gene unclear. CDR3 length: 12 amino acids. Germline CDR1 SNHLY, CDR2 FYNNEI. V gave up 1 base and J gave up 13 bases, with 14 bases separating them. The CDR3 spells CASSEEIFKCYF. The DNA of the CDR3 is TGTGCCAGCAGTGAAGAGATCTTCAAGTGCTACTTC. Complete variable domain (other parts from reference TRBV2 and TRBJ2-7): EPEVTQTPSHQVTQMGQEVILRCVPISNHLYFYWYRQILGQKVEFLVSFYNNEISEKSEIFDDQFSVERPDGSNFTLKIRSTKLEDSAMYFCASSEEIFKCYFGPGTRLTVT.

The sample holds many counts of this clonotype. V is TRBV15 and J is TRBJ1-1; possible D gene TRBD1, 6 bases. V lost 0 bases and J 1 base, leaving 9 bases between the germline ends. This CDR3 is built from 15 residues. The germline V gene has CDR1 LNHNV and CDR2 YYDKDF (reference sequence). CDR3 sequence reads: CATSREGAANTEAFF. The CDR3 coding sequence is TGTGCCACCAGCAGAGAGGGGGCCGCGAACACTGAAGCTTTCTTT.

This clonotype was counted ten times or more. CDR3 in DNA: TGTGCCAGCAGCGGACAGGGAAGGTTCTACGAGCAGTACTTC. Translated, it gives CASSGQGRFYEQYF. The chain combines TRBV7-8 with TRBJ2-7; 8 positions match TRBD1. Germline CDR1 reads SGHVS; CDR2 reads FQNEAQ. The CDR3 runs to 14 residues. Losses at the gene ends were 5 bases for V and 3 bases for J; bases not matched to a gene: 6.

On this clonotype itself: Being one base from a much bigger clone, this may be a read error. The missing conserved phenylalanine or tryptophan at the end of this CDR3 makes a read error likely. The rearrangement links TRBV7-9 to TRBJ1-4; tentative D call: TRBD1 (5 bases). This CDR3 is 16 amino acids long. V was trimmed by 2 bases and J by 7 bases, leaving 17 bases between them. Germline CDR1 is SEHNR and CDR2 is FQNEAQ (reference sequence). The CDR3 DNA is TGTGCCAGCAGCTTATCCAGATCAGGGCTACGTGAAAAACTGTTTTCT. This encodes CASSLSRSGLREKLFS.

This clonotype was seen at least ten times. The chain carries TRBV24-1 and TRBJ2-7; D is possibly TRBD2 (6 bases). The V end lost 7 bases, the J end lost 1 base, and 10 bases lay between the germline ends. The CDR3 is 13 residues long. From germline, CDR1 is KGHDR and CDR2 SFDVKD. CDR3 in amino acids: CATRDGSSYEQYF. The CDR3 region has the DNA TGTGCCACCAGGGACGGGAGTTCCTACGAGCAGTACTTC.

This clonotype has only one observation. This chain connects TRBV2 to TRBJ1-5; no reliable D call. V was trimmed by 7 bases and J by 4 bases, leaving 11 bases between them. The CDR3 has 13 amino acids. The germline V gene encodes CDR1 SNHLY and CDR2 FYNNEI. As DNA, the CDR3 is TGTGCCAGCATGGGAGACGCAAATCAGCCCCAGCATTTT. Protein: CASMGDANQPQHF.

This clonotype was counted many times. The chain is built from TRBV7-8 and TRBJ1-6; perhaps TRBD1 as D (5 bases). V was clipped by 5 bases and J by 7 bases, with 12 bases between them. Germline CDR1 reads SGHVS; CDR2 reads FQNEAQ. This CDR3 has 14 residues. The CDR3 protein is CASSLGRINSPLHF. Written as DNA, the CDR3 is TGTGCCAGCAGCCTGGGACGGATCAATTCACCCCTCCACTTT. The entire variable domain, with the rest obtained from reference TRBV7-8 and TRBJ1-6, is as follows: GAGVSQSPRYKVAKRGQDVALRCDPISGHVSLFWYQQALGQGPEFLTYFQNEAQLDKSGLPSDRFFAERPEGSVSTLKIQRTQQEDSAVYLCASSLGRINSPLHFGNGTRLTVT.